This T cell receptor beta chain was obtained from a study of OX40 agonist ivuxolimab in advanced cancers. Across the study: Enrollees could have had prior anti-PD-1, anti-PD-L1 or anti-CTLA-4 therapy, which around 40% had received.

As to this clone: Its specificity is unknown.

Trimming took off 3 bases at V and 4 bases at J, with 20 bases between the two ends. The CDR3 is made up of 17 amino acids. The V gene's germline CDR1 is SGHRS and CDR2 YFSETQ. Study-level results: CD4+ and CD8+ blood T cells expanded clonally by week 6 at 0.1 to 3.0 mg/kg.

Assay: immunoSEQ multiplex PCR; the TCRdb copy retains only in-frame clones and omits some. The table records 36,000 or so clones, over 65% of them present only once. The clonotype was recovered from an adult with an advanced solid tumor such as melanoma, head and neck, liver or kidney cancer. V is TRBV5-1 and J is TRBJ2-1, with D unclear. The sequencing used CD4+ or CD8+ T cells sorted from blood, collected in a trial of the OX40 agonist ivuxolimab. DNA of the CDR3: TGCGCCAGCAGCTCGGAGATGGGCTTAAAAGTGTACAATGAGCAGTTCTTC. It yields the protein CASSSEMGLKVYNEQFF.